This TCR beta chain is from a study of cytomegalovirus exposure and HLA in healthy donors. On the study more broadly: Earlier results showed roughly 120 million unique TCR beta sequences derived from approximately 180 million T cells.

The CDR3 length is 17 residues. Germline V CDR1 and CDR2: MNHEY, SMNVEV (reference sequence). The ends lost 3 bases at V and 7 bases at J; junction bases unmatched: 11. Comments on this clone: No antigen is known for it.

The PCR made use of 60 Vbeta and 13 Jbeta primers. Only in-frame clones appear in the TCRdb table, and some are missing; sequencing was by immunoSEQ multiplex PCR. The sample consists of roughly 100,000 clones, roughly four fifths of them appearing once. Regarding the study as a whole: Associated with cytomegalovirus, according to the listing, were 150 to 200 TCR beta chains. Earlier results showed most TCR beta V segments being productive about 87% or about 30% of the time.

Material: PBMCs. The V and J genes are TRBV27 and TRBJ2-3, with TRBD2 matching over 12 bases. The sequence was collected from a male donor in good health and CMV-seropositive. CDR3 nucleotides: TGTGCCAGCAGTTTCCAATGGCTAGCGGGAGGGACCTATACGCAGTATTTT. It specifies CASSFQWLAGGTYTQYF.